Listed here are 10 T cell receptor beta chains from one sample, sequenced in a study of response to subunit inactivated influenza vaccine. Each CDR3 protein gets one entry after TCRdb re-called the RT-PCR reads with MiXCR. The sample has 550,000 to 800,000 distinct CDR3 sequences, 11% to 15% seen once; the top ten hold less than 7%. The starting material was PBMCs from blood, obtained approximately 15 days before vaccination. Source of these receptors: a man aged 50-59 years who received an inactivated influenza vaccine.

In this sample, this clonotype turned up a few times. Written as DNA, the CDR3 is TGTGCCAGCAGCCTCGGCCTCTATGGCTACACCTTC. This encodes CASSLGLYGYTF. The V gene is TRBV5-5, the J gene TRBJ1-2; D remains unclear. Germline CDR1 SGHKS, CDR2 YYEKEE (reference sequence). V was shortened by 4 bases and J by 4 bases, with 8 bases between the two germline ends. The CDR3 is 12 amino acids.

The DNA of the CDR3 is TGTGCCAGCAGCGAGGGACTAGAACTGTCCGAGCAGTACTTC. It yields the protein CASSEGLELSEQYF. The genes are TRBV9 and TRBJ2-7; 8 bases fit TRBD2. The trim removed 3 bases at V and 6 bases at J, leaving 8 bases unmatched. CDR3 length equals 14 residues. CDR1 SGDLS and CDR2 YYNGEE come from the germline V gene.

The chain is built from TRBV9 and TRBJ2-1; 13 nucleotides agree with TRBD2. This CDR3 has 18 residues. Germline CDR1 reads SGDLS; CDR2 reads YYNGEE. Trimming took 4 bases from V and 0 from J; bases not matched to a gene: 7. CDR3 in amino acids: CASSPGLAGPPSYNEQFF. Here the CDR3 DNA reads TGTGCCAGCAGCCCGGGACTAGCGGGGCCACCCTCCTACAATGAGCAGTTCTTC.

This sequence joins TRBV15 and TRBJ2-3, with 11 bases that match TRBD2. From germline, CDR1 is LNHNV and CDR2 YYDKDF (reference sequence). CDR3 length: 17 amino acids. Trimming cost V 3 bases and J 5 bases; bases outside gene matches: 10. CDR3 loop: CATSRTLAGGQGDTQYF. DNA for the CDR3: TGTGCCACCAGCAGGACATTAGCGGGGGGGCAGGGAGATACGCAGTATTTT.

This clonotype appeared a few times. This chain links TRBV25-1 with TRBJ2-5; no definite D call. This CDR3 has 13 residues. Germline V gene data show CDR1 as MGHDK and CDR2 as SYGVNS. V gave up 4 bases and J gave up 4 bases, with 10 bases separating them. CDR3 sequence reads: CASSVGRTETQYF. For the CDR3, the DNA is TGTGCCAGCAGTGTAGGCAGAACAGAGACCCAGTACTTC.

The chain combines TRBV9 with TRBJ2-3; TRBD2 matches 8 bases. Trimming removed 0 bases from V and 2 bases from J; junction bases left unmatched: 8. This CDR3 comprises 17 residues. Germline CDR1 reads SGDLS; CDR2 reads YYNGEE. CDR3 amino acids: CASSVASSGSDTDTQYF. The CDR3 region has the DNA TGTGCCAGCAGCGTAGCCTCAAGCGGGAGTGACACAGATACGCAGTATTTT. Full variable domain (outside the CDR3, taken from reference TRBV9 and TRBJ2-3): DSGVTQTPKHLITATGQRVTLRCSPRSGDLSVYWYQQSLDQGLQFLIQYYNGEERAKGNILERFSAQQFPDLHSELNLSSLELGDSALYFCASSVASSGSDTDTQYFGPGTRLTVL.

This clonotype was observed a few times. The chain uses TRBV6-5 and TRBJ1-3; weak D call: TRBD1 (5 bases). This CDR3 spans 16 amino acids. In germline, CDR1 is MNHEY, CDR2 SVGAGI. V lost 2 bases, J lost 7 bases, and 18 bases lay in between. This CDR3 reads CASSYAHGGYSNTIYF. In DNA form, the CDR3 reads TGTGCCAGCAGTTACGCCCACGGGGGTTATTCTAACACCATATATTTT.

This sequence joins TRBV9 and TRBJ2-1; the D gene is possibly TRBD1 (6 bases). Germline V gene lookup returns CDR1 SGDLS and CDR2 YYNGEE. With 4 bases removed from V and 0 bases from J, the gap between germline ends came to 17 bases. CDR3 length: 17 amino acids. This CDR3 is CASSSELGASSYNEQFF. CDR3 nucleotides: TGTGCCAGCAGCTCAGAATTGGGGGCAAGCTCCTACAATGAGCAGTTCTTC.

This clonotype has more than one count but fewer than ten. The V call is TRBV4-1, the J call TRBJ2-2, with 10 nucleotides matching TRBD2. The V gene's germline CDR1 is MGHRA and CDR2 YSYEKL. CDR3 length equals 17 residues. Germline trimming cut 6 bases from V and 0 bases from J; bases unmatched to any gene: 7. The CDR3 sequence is CASRLGLAKTNTGELFF. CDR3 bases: TGCGCCAGCAGACTGGGACTAGCGAAGACGAACACCGGGGAGCTGTTTTTT.

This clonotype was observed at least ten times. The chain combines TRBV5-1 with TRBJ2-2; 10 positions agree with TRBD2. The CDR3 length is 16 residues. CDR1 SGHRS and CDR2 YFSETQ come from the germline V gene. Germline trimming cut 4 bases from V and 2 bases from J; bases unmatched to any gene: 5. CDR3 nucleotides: TGCGCCAGCAGCGCCGCTAGCGGGGGAAACACCGGGGAGCTGTTTTTT. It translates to CASSAASGGNTGELFF.